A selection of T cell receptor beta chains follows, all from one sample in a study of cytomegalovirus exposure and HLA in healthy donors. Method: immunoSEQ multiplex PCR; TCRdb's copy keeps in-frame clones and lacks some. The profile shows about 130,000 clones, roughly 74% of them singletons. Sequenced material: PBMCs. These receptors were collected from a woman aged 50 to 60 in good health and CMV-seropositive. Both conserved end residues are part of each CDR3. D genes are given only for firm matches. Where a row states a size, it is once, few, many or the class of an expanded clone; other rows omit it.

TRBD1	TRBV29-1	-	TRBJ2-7	TGCAGCGTTGGCCGGACAGGGGCCTACGAGCAGTACTTC	CSVGRTGAYEQYF
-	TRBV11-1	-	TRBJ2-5	TGTGCCAGCAGCCCGCTTGAGGGGGCCCAGTACTTC	CASSPLEGAQYF
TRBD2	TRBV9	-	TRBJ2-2	TGTGCCAGCAGCCCAGCGGGGGGCCTGTCCGGGGAGCTGTTTTTT	CASSPAGGLSGELFF
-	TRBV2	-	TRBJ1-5	TGTGCCAGCAGTGCTTATAGCAATCAGCCCCAGCATTTT	CASSAYSNQPQHF
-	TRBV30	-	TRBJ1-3	TGTGCCTGGACCTCCGGCCAGGGAATAATTGGAAACACCATATATTTT	CAWTSGQGIIGNTIYF
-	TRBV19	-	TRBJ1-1	TGTGCCAGTAGTATCACACAGGTGAACACTGAAGCTTTCTTT	CASSITQVNTEAFF
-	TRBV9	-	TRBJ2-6	TGTGCCAGCAGCAGCTACGGGTCTGGGGCCAACGTCCTGACTTTC	CASSSYGSGANVLTF
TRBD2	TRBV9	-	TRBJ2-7	TGTGCCAGCAGCCCCACCGGGGGGAGCTCCTACGAGCAGTACTTC	CASSPTGGSSYEQYF
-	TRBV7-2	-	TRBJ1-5	TGTGCCAGCAGCTTGTTCAGGGACAATCAGCCCCAGCATTTT	CASSLFRDNQPQHF
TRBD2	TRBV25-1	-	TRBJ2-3	TGTGCCAGCAGTTCCCCGGGGGGAGATACGCAGTATTTT	CASSSPGGDTQYF
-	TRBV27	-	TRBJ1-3	TGTGCCAGCGAGGGGGGAGGGGGGACTGGAAACACCATATATTTT	CASEGGGGTGNTIYF
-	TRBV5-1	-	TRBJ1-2	TGCGCCAGCAGCTCGGGGTCTGGAAATGGCTACACCTTC	CASSSGSGNGYTF
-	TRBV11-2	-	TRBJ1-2	TGTGCCAGCAGCTTAATTAGGGGTAACTATGGCTACACCTTC	CASSLIRGNYGYTF
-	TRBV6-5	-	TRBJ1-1	TGTGCCAGCAGTTACTCGTCTGGTAGGGGGACTGAAGCTTTCTTT	CASSYSSGRGTEAFF
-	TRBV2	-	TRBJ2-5	TGTGCCAGCAGTGTTCTAGTGCAGAGTGAGACCCAGTACTTC	CASSVLVQSETQYF
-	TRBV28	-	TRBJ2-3	TGTGCCAGCAGTTTAGGGGGCGGCCTCACAGATACGCAGTATTTT	CASSLGGGLTDTQYF
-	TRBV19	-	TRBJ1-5	TGTGCCAGTAGTACCGCCGGGCCCAGGCCTTCTCTGGGCGTTGGGGGGGGAAATCAGCCCCAGCATTTT	CASSTAGPRPSLGVGGGNQPQHF
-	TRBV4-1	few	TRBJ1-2	TGCGCCAGCAGCCATTCAAGCGCTAACTATGGCTACACCTTC	CASSHSSANYGYTF
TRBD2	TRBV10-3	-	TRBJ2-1	TGTGCCATCAGTGGGACTAGCGGGGACGAGCAGTTCTTC	CAISGTSGDEQFF
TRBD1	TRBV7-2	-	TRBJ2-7	TGTGCCAGCAGGACAGGGGGCTACGAGCAGTACTTC	CASRTGGYEQYF
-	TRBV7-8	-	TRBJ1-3	TGTGCCAGCAGCTTAGGCAGCTCTGGAAACACCATATATTTT	CASSLGSSGNTIYF
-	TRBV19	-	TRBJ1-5	TGTGCCAGTAGTCCTCGGGGGGGTGAGAGCAATCAGCCCCAGCATTTT	CASSPRGGESNQPQHF
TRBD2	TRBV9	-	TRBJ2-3	TGTGCCAGCAGCGTAGGGCTAGCGGGGGGAACCTATACGCAGTATTTT	CASSVGLAGGTYTQYF
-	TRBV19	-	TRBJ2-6	TGTGCCAGTACCTTTGGGGCCAACGTCCTGACTTTC	CASTFGANVLTF
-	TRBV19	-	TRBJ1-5	TGTGCCAGCCACAAGGGGAGGAGGGATCAGCCCCAGCATTTT	CASHKGRRDQPQHF
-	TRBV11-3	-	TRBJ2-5	TGTGCCAGCAGCTTAAATGGACACCCTCAAGAGACCCAGTACTTC	CASSLNGHPQETQYF
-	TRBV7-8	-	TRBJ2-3	TGTGCCAGCAGTCAAGGACAGTACACAGATACGCAGTATTTT	CASSQGQYTDTQYF
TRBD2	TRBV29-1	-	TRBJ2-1	TGCAGCGTTGGGAGCGGGGGTTACAATGAGCAGTTCTTC	CSVGSGGYNEQFF
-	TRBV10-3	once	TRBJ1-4	TGTGCCATCAGTGAGGCCATTAGTTCGGGACAAAATAATGAAAAACTGTTTTTT	CAISEAISSGQNNEKLFF
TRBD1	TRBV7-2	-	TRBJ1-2	TGTGCCAGCAGCTTAGGGCAGGGGGCGGACTATGGCTACACCTTC	CASSLGQGADYGYTF
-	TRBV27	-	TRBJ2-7	TGTGCCAGCAGGGAGCAGGGGTACCCCTACGAGCAGTACTTC	CASREQGYPYEQYF
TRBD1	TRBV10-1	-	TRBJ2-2	TGCGCCAGCTCAACGGGACAGGGAAGATACACCGGGGAGCTGTTTTTT	CASSTGQGRYTGELFF
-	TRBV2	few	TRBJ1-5	TGTGCCAGCAGGGTAGAGGGGGACCAGCCCCAGCATTTT	CASRVEGDQPQHF
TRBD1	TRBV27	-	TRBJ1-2	TGTGCCAGCAGTTCGACAGGGGCGGGCTACACCTTC	CASSSTGAGYTF
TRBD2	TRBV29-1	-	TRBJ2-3	TGCAGCGTTGCTACTAGCGGGGGAGCAGTTACGCAGTATTTT	CSVATSGGAVTQYF
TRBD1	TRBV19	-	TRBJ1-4	TGTGCCAGTAGCACCTCGGACAGGGAAAAACTGTTTTTT	CASSTSDREKLFF
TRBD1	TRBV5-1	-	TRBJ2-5	TGCGCCAGCAGCAAAGACACAGGGGAAGAGACCCAGTACTTC	CASSKDTGEETQYF
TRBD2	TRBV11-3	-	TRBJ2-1	TGTGCCAGCAGCTTAGCGGCTAGCGGGGGCCGCTACAATGAGCAGTTCTTC	CASSLAASGGRYNEQFF
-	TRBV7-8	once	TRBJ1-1	TGTGCCAGCAGCTTGGGGGGTATACGCCGGACTGAAGCTTTCTTT	CASSLGGIRRTEAFF
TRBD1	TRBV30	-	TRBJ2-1	TGTGCCTGGAGCGGAAGGCCGGGACAGTACTCTAGGCATGAGCAGTTCTTC	CAWSGRPGQYSRHEQFF
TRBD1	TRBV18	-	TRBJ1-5	TGTGCCAGCTCACCCTGGGGGACAGGGGCCCAGCCCCAGCATTTT	CASSPWGTGAQPQHF
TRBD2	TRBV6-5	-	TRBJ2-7	TGTGCCAGCAGTCAACCGGGACTAGGCAGTTTCGAGCAGTACTTC	CASSQPGLGSFEQYF
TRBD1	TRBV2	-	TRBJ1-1	TGTGCCAGCAGGGACAGGGGAAACATGAACACTGAAGCTTTCTTT	CASRDRGNMNTEAFF
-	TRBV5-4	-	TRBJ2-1	TGTGCCAGCAGCGACCCCTCTAGGAACAATGAGCAGTTCTTC	CASSDPSRNNEQFF
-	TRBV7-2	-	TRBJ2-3	TGTGCCAGCAGCTTAGGAGGCACAGATACGCAGTATTTT	CASSLGGTDTQYF
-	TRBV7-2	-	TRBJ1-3	TGTGCCAGCAGCACAGGGTCCCCTGGAAACACCATATATTTT	CASSTGSPGNTIYF
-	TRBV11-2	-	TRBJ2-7	TGTGCCAGCAGCTTAGGGCGGGGAATCTACGAGCAGTACTTC	CASSLGRGIYEQYF
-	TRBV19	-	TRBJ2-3	TGTGCCAGTAATCCTTATACAGGGCGCCCAGATACGCAGTATTTT	CASNPYTGRPDTQYF
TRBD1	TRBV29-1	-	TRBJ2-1	TGCAGCGTTACAGGGGGATTGGATGAGCAGTTCTTC	CSVTGGLDEQFF
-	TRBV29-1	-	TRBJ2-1	TGCAGCGTAGGCGCGGGACAGCCGCTCCAGTTCTTC	CSVGAGQPLQFF
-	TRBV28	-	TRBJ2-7	TGTGCCAGCATGTTCTCCGGGGTCCCATTTTCCGAGCAGTACTTC	CASMFSGVPFSEQYF
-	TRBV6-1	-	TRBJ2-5	TGTGCCAGCAGTGTTTCAGAAGAGGGGACCCAGTACTTC	CASSVSEEGTQYF
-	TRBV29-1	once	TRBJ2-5	TGCAGCGTCGTTGACTGGCAAGAGACCCAGTACTTC	CSVVDWQETQYF
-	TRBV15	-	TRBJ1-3	TGTGCCACCAGCAGAGACAGGAACACCATATATTTT	CATSRDRNTIYF
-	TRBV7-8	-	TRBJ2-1	TGTGCCAGCAGCGCTCGACGGGTCGGCGCCTACAATGAGCAGTTCTTC	CASSARRVGAYNEQFF
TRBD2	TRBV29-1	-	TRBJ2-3	TGCAGCGTGGCCCTTGGGAGCGGGGGGCGGGGAGATACGCAGTATTTT	CSVALGSGGRGDTQYF
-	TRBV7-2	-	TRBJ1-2	TGTGCCAGCAGCTTAGCGCTCGGAGGGACCGACTATGGCTACACCTTC	CASSLALGGTDYGYTF
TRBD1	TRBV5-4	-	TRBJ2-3	TGTGCCAGCAGCAAACGTAGGGACAGCCAAACCACAGATACGCAGTATTTT	CASSKRRDSQTTDTQYF